This TCR beta chain was sequenced in a study of identical twins' blood T cells (dated by TCRdb to about 2013). About the study as a whole: The approximately 12 libraries, six for the alpha chain and six for the beta chain, together yielded around 50 million Illumina reads. Using next-generation sequencing, the study compared the TCR alpha and beta chain repertoires of three pairs of monozygous twins to assess how genetics influences repertoire formation.

Here V drops 3 bases and J drops 5 bases, and the junction holds 14 bases not matched to any gene. Looking up the germline V gene yields CDR1 MDHEN and CDR2 SYDVKM. Taken from cysteine to phenylalanine, the CDR3 has 17 residues. Only CDR3 DNA remains: 51 bases, in frame from the first base. The donors were six healthy women who made up three monozygous twin pairs. All three twin pairs had been raised together and were thought likely to have encountered the same vaccines and infectious agents. TCR cDNA libraries were prepared from RNA that was isolated from peripheral blood mononuclear cells. Library preparation employed 5' RACE. TCRdb names Illumina Genome Analyzer IIx as the instrument used. The RNA-based TCR cDNA libraries were made using a previously described protocol that was modified in several ways. To prevent cross-contamination, sample-specific barcodes were introduced on both ends of each TCR cDNA library during cDNA synthesis and amplification. The paper's processing steps were these. Between about 85,000 and nearly 550,000 clonotypes were identified per individual, with roughly 2.2 to 3.6 million CDR3-containing reads per library. Reads with improper barcode index combinations were discarded, after which clonesets were built for each library with the MiTCR software. While assembling CDR3 clonotypes, MiTCR corrected PCR and sequencing errors and either filtered or rescued low-quality reads. Artificial out-of-frame clonotypes were removed by being mapped to in-frame sequences, with one indel in the CDR3 allowed. V and J gene usage similarity between donors was measured as Jensen-Shannon divergence divided by mean entropy. TCRdb reanalyzed the raw reads on its own, using fastp at Q25 for trimming and MiXCR for clone calling, and kept in-frame beta chains. Entries are consolidated by CDR3 protein sequence, retaining the most common genes and DNA. The V and J calls follow TCRdb's processing rather than the paper's. This sample is represented by fewer than 450,000 distinct CDR3 sequences; 28% of them were singletons. The ten largest make up 6.1% of the sample.

On the study overall, not on this receptor specifically: Looking at the most abundant TCRbeta clonotypes, every donor had more CDR3 sequences in common with her twin than with unrelated donors. Environmental influences could not be excluded as an explanation for twin similarity, since twins were reared together. The number of shared CDR3 clonotypes between two donors was mainly determined by the product of their cloneset sizes, and twins did not clearly deviate from this trend. The study stated that the proposed role of the TCRalpha J segment in MHC recognition during thymic selection needs to be validated by independent studies. V gene usage was reported to be markedly more similar within twin pairs than between unrelated donors, even among non-selected out-of-frame TCRbeta clonotypes.

This clonotype was seen only a few times. The specificity of this receptor is unknown. Base qualities are missing; no much larger clone stands one base away. The sequenced sample was PBMCs. The receptor was isolated from a woman aged 18-55 years in good health. The chain links TRBV28 with TRBJ1-2; 8 of the junction bases match TRBD1. The DNA sequence follows: TGTGCCAGCAGTTTTCTCTCAGGGGGCAGTGGAGGATATGGCTACACCTTC. Its protein is CASSFLSGGSGGYGYTF.